This T cell receptor beta chain was sequenced during a study of cytomegalovirus exposure and HLA in healthy donors. Primers for the PCR totalled 60 Vbeta and 13 Jbeta. The repertoire was sequenced with immunoSEQ multiplex PCR; TCRdb's copy has only in-frame clones and lacks some. The data contain some 120,000 clones, 81% of them singletons. Germline V gene data show CDR1 as LNHNV and CDR2 as YYDKDF (reference sequence). CDR3 length: 16 amino acids. Between the trimmed V and J ends, which lost 7 bases and 4 bases, there was a span of 22 bases. The sample consisted of PBMCs. The source of this sequence is a man aged 18 to 30 in good health and CMV-seropositive. This rearrangement joins TRBV15 to TRBJ2-5, with a weak D call TRBD2 (7 bases). CDR3 nucleotide sequence: TGTGCCACCAACCGAGGGGGGGGCCGCAACCGAGAGACCCAGTACTTC. Translating gives CATNRGGGRNRETQYF. The variable domain in full, completed from reference TRBV15 and TRBJ2-5, reads DAMVIQNPRYQVTQFGKPVTLSCSQTLNHNVMYWYQQKSSQAPKLLFHYYDKDFNNEADTPDNFQSRRPNTSFCFLDIRSPGLGDTAMYLCATNRGGGRNRETQYFGPGTRLLVL.